This TCR beta chain was obtained from a study of cytomegalovirus exposure and HLA in healthy donors. Across the whole study: Counted in an early data release were approximately 85 million unique TCRs from HLA-typed donors. Across under 450 genotyped donors, roughly 85% landed in the Caucasian-associated ancestry cluster. The study's findings and limits: Later analysis placed DRB1 highest and HLA-C lowest in TCR association rates, which differed by HLA locus.

Details on this clone: Antigen: not known.

The PCR used 60 Vbeta and 13 Jbeta primers. The method was immunoSEQ multiplex PCR; TCRdb's version includes in-frame clones alone and lacks a portion of them. The data hold some 150,000 clones, with 82% observed a single time. The germline CDR1 and CDR2 sequences are KGHSH and LQKENI. The CDR3 sequence is 15 residues long. V lost 1 base to trimming and J lost 2 bases, with 8 bases between them. Each of the donors was a healthy bone marrow donor. This receptor was identified in a woman in her forties in good health and CMV-seronegative. The sample taken for sequencing was PBMCs. The J gene is TRBJ1-4, the V gene TRBV18; TRBD1 might be the D (5 bases). The CDR3 sequence: CASSPQGRTNEKLFF. CDR3 DNA sequence: TGTGCCAGCTCACCACAGGGGCGTACTAATGAAAAACTGTTTTTT.